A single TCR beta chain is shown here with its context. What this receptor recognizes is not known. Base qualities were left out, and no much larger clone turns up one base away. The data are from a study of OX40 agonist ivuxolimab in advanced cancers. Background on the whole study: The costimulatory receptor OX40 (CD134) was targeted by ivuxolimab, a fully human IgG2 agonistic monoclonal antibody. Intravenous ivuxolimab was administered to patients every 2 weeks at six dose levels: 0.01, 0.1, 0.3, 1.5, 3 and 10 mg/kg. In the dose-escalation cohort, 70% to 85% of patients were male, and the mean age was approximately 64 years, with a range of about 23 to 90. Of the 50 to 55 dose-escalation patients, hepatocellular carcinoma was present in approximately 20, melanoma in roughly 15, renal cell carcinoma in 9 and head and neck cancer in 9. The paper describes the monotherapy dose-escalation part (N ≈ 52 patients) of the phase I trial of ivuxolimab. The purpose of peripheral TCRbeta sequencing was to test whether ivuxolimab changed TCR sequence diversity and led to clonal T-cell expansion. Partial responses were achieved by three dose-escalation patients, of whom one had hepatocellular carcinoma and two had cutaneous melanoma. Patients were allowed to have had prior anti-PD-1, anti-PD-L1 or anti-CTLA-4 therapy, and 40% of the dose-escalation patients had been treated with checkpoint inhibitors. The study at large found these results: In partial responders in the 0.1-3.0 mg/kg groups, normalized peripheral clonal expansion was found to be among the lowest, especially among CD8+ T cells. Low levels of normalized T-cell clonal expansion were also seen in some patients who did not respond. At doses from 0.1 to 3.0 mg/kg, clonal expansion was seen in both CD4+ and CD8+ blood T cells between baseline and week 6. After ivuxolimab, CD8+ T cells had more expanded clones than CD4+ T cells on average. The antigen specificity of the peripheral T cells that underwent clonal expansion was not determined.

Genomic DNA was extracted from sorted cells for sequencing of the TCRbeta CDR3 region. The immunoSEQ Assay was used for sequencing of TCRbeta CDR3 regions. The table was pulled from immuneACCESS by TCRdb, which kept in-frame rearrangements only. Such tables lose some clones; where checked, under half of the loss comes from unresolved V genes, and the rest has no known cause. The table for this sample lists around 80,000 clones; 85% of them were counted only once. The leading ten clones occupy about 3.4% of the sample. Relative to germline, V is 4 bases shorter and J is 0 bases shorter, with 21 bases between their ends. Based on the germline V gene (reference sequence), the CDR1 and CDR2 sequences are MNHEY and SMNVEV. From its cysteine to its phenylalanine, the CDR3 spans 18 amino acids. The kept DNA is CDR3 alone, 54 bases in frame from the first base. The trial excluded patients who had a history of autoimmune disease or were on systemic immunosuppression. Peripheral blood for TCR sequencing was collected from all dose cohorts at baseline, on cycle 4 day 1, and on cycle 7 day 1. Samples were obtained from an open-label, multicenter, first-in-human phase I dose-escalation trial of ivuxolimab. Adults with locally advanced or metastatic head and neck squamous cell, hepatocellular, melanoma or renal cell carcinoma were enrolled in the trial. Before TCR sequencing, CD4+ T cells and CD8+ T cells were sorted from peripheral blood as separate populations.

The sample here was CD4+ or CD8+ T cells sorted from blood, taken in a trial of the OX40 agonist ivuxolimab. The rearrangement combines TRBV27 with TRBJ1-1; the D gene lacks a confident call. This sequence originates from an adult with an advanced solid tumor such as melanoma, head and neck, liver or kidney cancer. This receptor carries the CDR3 CASSYTLDPRRLNTEAFF. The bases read TGTGCCAGCAGTTATACCCTGGACCCCCGGAGATTGAACACTGAAGCTTTCTTT.